The rows below give T cell receptor beta chains drawn from one sample of a study of naive and memory T cell subsets. TCRdb analysed the 5' RACE reads with MiXCR anew, one entry per CDR3 protein. Of 50,000 to 65,000 distinct CDR3 sequences in the sample, more than 7.5% were seen once. Source of these receptors: a female donor in good health. CDR3s include the opening cysteine and the closing phenylalanine or tryptophan. A D gene is named only where the DNA matches it firmly. Some rows have no size entry. The others give once, few or many, or a class for an expanded clone.

>NA|TRBJ1-5|NA|TRBV11-2
CASSFKGSNQPQHF
TGTGCCAGCAGCTTTAAGGGCAGCAATCAGCCCCAGCATTTT
>NA|TRBJ1-4|many|TRBV4-3
CASSQARLKEQLFF
TGCGCCAGCAGCCAAGCCCGGCTGAAAGAGCAACTGTTTTTT
>NA|TRBJ1-1|many|TRBV12-3/TRBV12-4
CASSLSQWYTEAFF
TGTGCCAGCAGTTTAAGCCAGTGGTACACTGAAGCTTTCTTT
>TRBD1|TRBJ1-2|many|TRBV10-3
CAISELQGNGYTF
TGTGCCATCAGTGAGCTACAGGGGAATGGCTACACCTTC
>NA|TRBJ1-2|many|TRBV6-2/TRBV6-3
CASTQPPIGGDGYTF
TGTGCCAGCACCCAACCCCCTATTGGGGGAGATGGCTACACCTTC
>TRBD1|TRBJ2-7|NA|TRBV4-2
CASSPWDRSSYEQYF
TGTGCCAGCAGCCCTTGGGACAGGAGCTCCTACGAGCAGTACTTC
>TRBD1|TRBJ1-2|NA|TRBV5-6
CASSQLDRTMDYGYTF
TGTGCCAGCAGCCAATTGGACAGGACCATGGACTATGGCTACACCTTC
>TRBD1|TRBJ1-3|NA|TRBV3-1
CASSQARQGVFGNTIYF
TGTGCCAGCAGCCAGGCCCGACAGGGGGTTTTTGGAAACACCATATATTTT
>NA|TRBJ2-1|few|TRBV6-6
CASSYSGLYNEQFF
TGTGCCAGCAGTTACTCGGGCTTATACAATGAGCAGTTCTTC
>NA|TRBJ2-1|NA|TRBV7-8
CASSLDSGYNEQFF
TGTGCCAGCAGCTTAGACAGCGGGTACAATGAGCAGTTCTTC
>TRBD1|TRBJ2-7|few|TRBV5-1
CASSLGTGTYEQYF
TGCGCCAGCAGCTTGGGGACAGGGACCTACGAGCAGTACTTC
>TRBD1|TRBJ2-5|many|TRBV29-1
CSVEGDRQETQYF
TGCAGCGTTGAGGGGGACAGGCAAGAGACCCAGTACTTC
>NA|TRBJ2-7|many|TRBV20-1
CSAREGGRSYEQYF
TGCAGTGCTAGAGAAGGCGGTCGCTCCTACGAGCAGTACTTC
>NA|TRBJ2-7|many|TRBV5-6
CASSLGLTNSYEQYF
TGTGCCAGCAGCTTGGGGTTGACGAATAGCTACGAGCAGTACTTC
>TRBD2|TRBJ2-3|few|TRBV29-1
CSVERLAGATDTQYF
TGCAGCGTTGAACGGCTAGCGGGGGCCACAGATACGCAGTATTTT
>NA|TRBJ2-3|NA|TRBV6-2/TRBV6-3
CASNLGGTTDTQYF
TGTGCCAGCAACTTAGGGGGTACCACAGATACGCAGTATTTT
>NA|TRBJ2-1|many|TRBV20-1
CSARRGGLVDEQFF
TGCAGTGCTAGAAGGGGGGGGCTTGTGGATGAGCAGTTCTTC
>NA|TRBJ2-4|NA|TRBV28
CASSFALDQNIQYF
TGTGCCAGCAGTTTTGCCCTGGACCAGAACATTCAGTACTTC
>NA|TRBJ1-5|many|TRBV9
CASSPRGDVSQPQHF
TGTGCCAGCAGCCCCCGAGGGGACGTTTCCCAGCCCCAGCATTTT
>NA|TRBJ2-5|NA|TRBV5-4
CASSKPGSQQETQYF
TGTGCCAGCAGCAAACCGGGCTCACAACAAGAGACCCAGTACTTC
>NA|TRBJ2-6|few|TRBV18
CASSPDRAGANVLTF
TGTGCCAGCTCCCCCGATCGGGCTGGGGCCAACGTCCTGACTTTC
>TRBD1|TRBJ2-7|few|TRBV6-2/TRBV6-3
CASCWTGGNYEQYF
TGTGCCAGCTGTTGGACAGGTGGGAACTACGAGCAGTACTTC
>NA|TRBJ1-1|many|TRBV7-9
CASSLGQNTEAFF
TGTGCCAGCAGCTTAGGACAGAACACTGAAGCTTTCTTT
>NA|TRBJ1-3|few|TRBV4-2
CASSQDRADTIYF
TGTGCCAGCAGCCAAGATAGAGCGGACACCATATATTTT
>TRBD1|TRBJ1-5|many|TRBV6-5
CASSPRAGQGSQPQHF
TGTGCCAGCAGTCCCCGCGCGGGACAGGGAAGTCAGCCCCAGCATTTT
>NA|TRBJ1-1|many|TRBV18
CASSPLPPTVNTEAFF
TGTGCCAGCTCACCCCTTCCCCCGACAGTTAACACTGAAGCTTTCTTT
>NA|TRBJ2-1|medium-sized|TRBV20-1
CSAIDPPEQFF
TGCAGTGCTATAGACCCTCCCGAGCAGTTCTTC
>TRBD1|TRBJ2-7|few|TRBV12-3/TRBV12-4
CASSAGQGYEQYF
TGTGCCAGCAGTGCCGGACAGGGCTACGAGCAGTACTTC
>NA|TRBJ1-2|few|TRBV12-3/TRBV12-4
CASWGREYGYTF
TGTGCCAGCTGGGGACGGGAATATGGCTACACCTTC
>NA|TRBJ2-3|many|TRBV9
CASSVIAASTDTQYF
TGTGCCAGCAGCGTTATTGCGGCTAGCACAGATACGCAGTATTTT
>NA|TRBJ2-7|NA|TRBV27
CASTPARSYEQYF
TGTGCCAGCACCCCCGCACGCTCCTACGAGCAGTACTTC
>NA|TRBJ1-6|many|TRBV6-1
CASSDPGNNSPLHF
TGTGCCAGCAGTGACCCTGGGAATAATTCACCCCTCCACTTT
>NA|TRBJ2-3|many|TRBV9
CASSSQSIGASSDTQYF
TGTGCCAGCAGCTCCCAGTCAATCGGGGCTAGTTCAGATACGCAGTATTTT
>NA|TRBJ2-6|NA|TRBV2
CASKTSSGANVLTF
TGTGCCAGCAAAACTAGCTCTGGGGCCAACGTCCTGACTTTC
>TRBD2|TRBJ2-4|many|TRBV5-1
CASSLAGVGQNIQYF
TGCGCCAGCAGCCTGGCGGGGGTAGGGCAAAACATTCAGTACTTC
>NA|TRBJ2-3|few|TRBV18
CASSSSGSTDTQYF
TGTGCCAGCTCATCCTCCGGGAGTACAGATACGCAGTATTTT
>NA|TRBJ1-2|few|TRBV9
CASSLHGGETLPYGYTF
TGTGCCAGCAGCCTTCATGGGGGGGAAACCCTTCCCTATGGCTACACCTTC
>NA|TRBJ2-5|NA|TRBV19
CASSMSIAQKGFHAQYF
TGTGCCAGTAGTATGTCCATAGCGCAGAAGGGGTTCCATGCCCAGTACTTC
>NA|TRBJ1-2|many|TRBV7-3
CASSTSGGSNNYGYTF
TGTGCCAGCAGCACCAGCGGAGGGTCGAACAACTATGGCTACACCTTC
>NA|TRBJ2-1|few|TRBV7-2
CASSPQGGGRNEQFF
TGTGCCAGCAGCCCTCAGGGGGGCGGGAGGAATGAGCAGTTCTTC
>NA|TRBJ1-4|NA|TRBV9
CASSVVTGSNEKLFF
TGTGCCAGCAGCGTAGTAACAGGGTCTAATGAAAAACTGTTTTTT
>NA|TRBJ1-3|many|TRBV9
CASSGGDSGNTIYF
TGTGCCAGCAGCGGAGGGGACTCTGGAAACACCATATATTTT
>NA|TRBJ2-6|NA|TRBV9
CASSVGGSGANVLTF
TGTGCCAGCAGCGTAGGTGGATCTGGGGCCAACGTCCTGACTTTC
>TRBD2|TRBJ2-1|NA|TRBV6-2/TRBV6-3
CASSYDGGGGKNEQFF
TGTGCCAGCAGTTACGATGGCGGGGGGGGTAAGAATGAGCAGTTCTTC
>NA|TRBJ1-2|many|TRBV6-5
CASQEQGMRGYTF
TGTGCCAGCCAGGAACAGGGTATGCGGGGCTACACCTTC
>TRBD2|TRBJ2-1|few|TRBV20-1
CSAFLPGGASAYNEQFF
TGCAGTGCTTTCCTCCCGGGGGGGGCTTCAGCTTACAATGAGCAGTTCTTC
>TRBD2|TRBJ2-3|many|TRBV20-1
CSARGWASGGWVADTQYF
TGCAGTGCTAGAGGTTGGGCTAGCGGGGGGTGGGTCGCAGATACGCAGTATTTT
>TRBD1|TRBJ1-2|many|TRBV3-1
CASSSFGQGYGYTF
TGTGCCAGCAGCTCTTTCGGACAGGGTTATGGCTACACCTTC
>NA|TRBJ2-5|many|TRBV20-1
CSARGVGFQETQYF
TGCAGTGCTAGAGGGGTCGGATTCCAAGAGACCCAGTACTTC
>TRBD2|TRBJ2-3|many|TRBV29-1
CSVRTSGPDTQYF
TGCAGCGTACGGACTAGCGGGCCAGATACGCAGTATTTT
>NA|TRBJ1-1|many|TRBV28
CASRPPGGRTEAFF
TGTGCCAGCAGGCCCCCGGGGGGGCGTACTGAAGCTTTCTTT
>NA|TRBJ2-1|many|TRBV2
CAKRGHATYNEQFF
TGTGCCAAAAGGGGACACGCTACCTACAATGAGCAGTTCTTC
>NA|TRBJ2-3|many|TRBV6-6
CASTPRQARTDTQYF
TGTGCCAGCACCCCCAGGCAGGCACGCACAGATACGCAGTATTTT